This T cell receptor beta chain was documented in a study of spatial heterogeneity in lung cancer (dated by TCRdb to the late 2010s). Background for the entire study: Beta-chain transcripts were consistently detected in greater numbers than alpha-chain transcripts, which likely reflects a higher abundance of beta-chain transcripts. In non-small cell lung cancer, the study quantitatively compared TCR alpha and beta repertoires across several tumor regions, matched nontumor lung, and blood. TCR repertoire features were related to nonsynonymous mutation counts determined by whole-exome sequencing of tumor tissue. At surgery, both alpha and beta chains were TCR-sequenced in roughly 200 tumor regions, roughly 64 matched nontumor lung samples and a few dozen PBMC samples. In the raw uncorrected reads, each unique combination of TCR and UMI appeared more than ten times on average. A strong correlation was found between TCR transcript counts in tumor regions and a T cell transcriptional module score from matched bulk RNA-seq.

Study-wide conclusions, independent of this receptor: The number of expanded intratumoral alpha and beta TCRs correlated with the tumor nonsynonymous mutation count. TCR-seq coverage of tumor T cells was estimated at only 7% to 8.5% for alpha chains and 11% to 15% for beta chains. Counts of ubiquitous and regional expanded TCRs were found to correlate with counts of ubiquitous and regional nonsynonymous mutations, respectively. Additional single-cell paired TCR alpha and beta sequencing was considered necessary to confirm, at a functional level, the hypothesis that regional TCRs recognize regional mutations.

The time point label of this sample denotes: sample taken at primary tumor resection. Samples were obtained from 65 to 90 patients with early-stage, untreated non-small cell lung cancer from the lung TRACERx cohort. Without any cell sorting, TCR sequencing was performed on whole RNA extracted either from tumor and nontumor lung tissue or from cryopreserved PBMC samples. A patient was chosen for TCR sequencing only when enough RNA was available from at least two tumor regions. Before selection, tumor and adjacent nontumor lung specimens were reviewed by a lung pathologist. V and J are trimmed by 4 bases and 5 bases, and the gene matches miss 7 bases of the junction. Based on the germline V gene (reference sequence), the CDR1 and CDR2 sequences are GTSNPN and SVGIG. The CDR3 spans 13 residues, from the cysteine through the phenylalanine. Only the CDR3 portion is preserved as DNA: 39 bases, with reading frame beginning at the first base.

This clonotype qualifies as medium-sized (0.01 to 0.1%). The clone's antigen remains unknown. No clone much larger than this one lies a single base away; base qualities are absent. Preparation of the library involved 5' RACE. Instrument used: NextSeq 500. The TCR library protocol attached a unique molecular identifier to each TCR cDNA molecule to allow correction of PCR and sequencing errors. On the authors' methods: Decombinator tools were used for TCR identification, UMI-based error correction and CDR3 extraction. TCRs above a frequency of 2 per 1,000, corresponding to the top 1% of the tumor frequency distribution, were defined as expanded. Expanded tumor TCRs statistically deemed absent (corrected P<0.05) from at least one tumor region were classed as regional, and all other expanded tumor TCRs were classed as ubiquitous. Rényi diversity was computed with the R vegan package after subsampling each repertoire 100 times to 5,000 TCRs. CDR3 similarity networks were built from amino acid triplet string-kernel similarity, with CDR3s being connected when pairwise similarity was above 0.82. TCRdb applied fastp at Q25 and MiXCR to the public reads, then kept only in-frame beta chains. All rows with the same CDR3 protein become a single entry with the most common DNA and genes. None of the V and J calls come from the authors' own analysis; TCRdb made them. This sample is represented by approximately 5,000 distinct CDR3 sequences; under 20% of them were singletons. The ten largest clonotypes hold approximately 11% of the sample.

The origin of this receptor is a male donor with early-stage non-small cell lung cancer. This sequence uses TRBV30 and TRBJ2-5; 7 junctional bases match TRBD1. The sequences come from lung tumor tissue, collected at surgery. The encoded CDR3 is CAWTPDRRETQYF. The nucleotides read TGTGCCTGGACCCCGGACAGGAGGGAGACCCAGTACTTC.